These 2 T cell receptor beta chains were all obtained from the same sample, sequenced in a study of molecular identifiers for immune sequencing clone quantification. A single record per CDR3 protein comes from TCRdb applying MiXCR to the PCR reads. The sample has roughly 320,000 distinct CDR3 sequences; over 20% are singletons. Specimen: naive CD8+ T cells from blood, with Jurkat cell RNA spiked in. The subset here: FACS-sorted CD8+CD4-CCR7+CD45RA+ naive T cells. The source of these receptors is a human donor in good health. Some libraries in this study had Jurkat cell RNA spiked in.

This clonotype was recorded many times. V usage is TRBV15 and J usage is TRBJ2-3, with 13 nucleotides matching TRBD2. Trimming at V came to 5 bases and at J to 6 bases, leaving 5 bases not matched to a gene. The CDR3 loop spans 15 amino acids. Germline V gene lookup returns CDR1 LNHNV and CDR2 YYDKDF (reference sequence). The DNA for the CDR3 is TGTGCCACCAGCCGGACTAGCGGGAGTATGGATACGCAGTATTTT. Amino acid sequence: CATSRTSGSMDTQYF.

The gene calls are TRBV4-3 and TRBJ2-1; 8 nucleotides match TRBD1. CDR1 is LGHNA, CDR2 YSLEER, per germline. The CDR3 runs 16 residues. Trimming cost V 0 bases and J 4 bases; bases outside gene matches: 5. CDR3 nucleotides: TGCGCCAGCAGCCAAGATAGACAGGGGCTTTACAATGAGCAGTTCTTC. Protein sequence: CASSQDRQGLYNEQFF.